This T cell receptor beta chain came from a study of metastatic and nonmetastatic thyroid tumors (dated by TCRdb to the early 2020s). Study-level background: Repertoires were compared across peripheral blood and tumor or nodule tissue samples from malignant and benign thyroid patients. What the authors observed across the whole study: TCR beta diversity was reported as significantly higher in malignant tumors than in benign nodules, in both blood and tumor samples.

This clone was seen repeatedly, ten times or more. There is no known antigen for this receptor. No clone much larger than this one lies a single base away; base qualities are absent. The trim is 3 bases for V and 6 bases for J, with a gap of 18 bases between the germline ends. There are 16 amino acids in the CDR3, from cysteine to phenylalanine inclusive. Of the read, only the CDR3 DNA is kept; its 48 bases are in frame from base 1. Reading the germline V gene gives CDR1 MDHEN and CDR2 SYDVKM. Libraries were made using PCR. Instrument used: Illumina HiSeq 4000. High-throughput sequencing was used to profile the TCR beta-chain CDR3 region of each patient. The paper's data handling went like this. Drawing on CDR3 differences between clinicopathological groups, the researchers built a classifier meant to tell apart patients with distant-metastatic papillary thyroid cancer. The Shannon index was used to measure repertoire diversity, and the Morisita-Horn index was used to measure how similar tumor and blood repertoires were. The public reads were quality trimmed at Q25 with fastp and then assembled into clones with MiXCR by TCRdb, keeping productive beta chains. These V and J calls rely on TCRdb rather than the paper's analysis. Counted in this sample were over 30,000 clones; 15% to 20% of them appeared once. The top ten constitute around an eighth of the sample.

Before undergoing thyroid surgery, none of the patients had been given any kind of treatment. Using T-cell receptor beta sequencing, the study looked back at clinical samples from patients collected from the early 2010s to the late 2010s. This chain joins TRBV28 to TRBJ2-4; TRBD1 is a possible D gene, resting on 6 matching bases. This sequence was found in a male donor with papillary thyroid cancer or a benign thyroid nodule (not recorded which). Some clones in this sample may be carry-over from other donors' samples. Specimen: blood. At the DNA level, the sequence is TGTGCCAGCAGTTTCAATCCTACAGGGTGGTCAAACATTCAGTACTTC. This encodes CASSFNPTGWSNIQYF.